The next 12 T cell receptor beta chains were all read from a single sample in a study of blood T cells in healthy people across ages. A second PCR, run for about 6 to 11 cycles, used a sample-barcoded 5' primer plus a J-beta primer mix. TCRdb fed the 5' RACE reads into MiXCR, producing one record per CDR3 protein. The sample carries about 760,000 distinct CDR3 sequences, around a quarter recorded once. This same sample was also part of a study on T cells of mothers and their children.

Input material: blood. All receptors derive from a boy younger than 18 in good health.

This clonotype was counted between two and nine times. The V call is TRBV11-3, the J call TRBJ2-1, with 8 bases that match TRBD2. The CDR3 has 16 residues. The germline V gene encodes CDR1 SGHNT and CDR2 YENEEA. Trimming took 1 base from V and 1 from J; bases not matched to a gene: 3. Here the CDR3 reads CASSLAGGGSYNEQFF. DNA of the CDR3: TGTGCCAGCAGCTTAGCGGGCGGGGGGTCCTACAATGAGCAGTTCTTC.

This clonotype was counted ten times or more. The rearrangement links TRBV27 to TRBJ2-7, with D hard to call. CDR1 is MNHEY and CDR2 is SMNVEV in the germline V gene (reference sequence). Deletions cut 3 bases from V and 5 bases from J, with 8 bases between. The CDR3 sequence is 12 residues long. For the CDR3, the DNA is TGTGCCAGCAGTTTCGCCGGTGACGAGCAGTACTTC. Translation: CASSFAGDEQYF.

This chain joins TRBV27 and TRBJ2-7; TRBD2 is a possible D gene (5 bases). CDR3 length: 13 amino acids. Germline CDR1 reads MNHEY; CDR2 reads SMNVEV (reference sequence). Trimming pared 8 bases from V and 2 bases from J, leaving 13 bases between. The CDR3 protein is CASSAGQPYEQYF. The CDR3 DNA reads as TGTGCCAGCTCCGCGGGTCAGCCCTACGAGCAGTACTTC.

This clonotype has at least ten counts. V gene TRBV6-5 combines with J gene TRBJ2-7, with D possibly being TRBD1 or TRBD2 (6 bases each). The CDR3 runs 15 residues. Trimming pared 2 bases from V and 3 bases from J, leaving 14 bases between. CDR1 is MNHEY, CDR2 SVGAGI, per germline. The CDR3 nucleotides read TGTGCCAGCAGTTACCTTGGGGGGCCCTTCTACGAGCAGTACTTC. Protein product: CASSYLGGPFYEQYF.

The gene calls are TRBV7-2 and TRBJ2-4; 10 nucleotides match TRBD2. This CDR3 region has 13 residues. CDR1 SGHTA and CDR2 FQGNSA come from the germline V gene. V was pared by 5 bases and J by 14 bases, with 9 bases of the junction left unmatched. CDR3 DNA: TGTGCCAGCAGCACACAACTAGCGGGACGCGAGTACTTC. Its translation is CASSTQLAGREYF. Full variable domain (missing parts from reference TRBV7-2 and TRBJ2-4): GAGVSQSPSNKVTEKGKDVELRCDPISGHTALYWYRQSLGQGLEFLIYFQGNSAPDKSGLPSDRFSAERTGGSVSTLTIQRTQQEDSAVYLCASSTQLAGREYFGAGTRLSVL.

A few counts support this clonotype. The chain links TRBV6-5 to TRBJ2-5, with TRBD2 as a possible D gene (5 bases). Trimming shortened V by 0 bases and J by 2 bases, and 10 bases separated the two germline ends. Germline lookup yields CDR1 MNHEY and CDR2 SVGAGI. CDR3 length: 15 residues. CDR3 region: CASSYSRGLQETQYF. The CDR3 DNA reads TGTGCCAGCAGTTACTCCCGCGGGTTGCAAGAGACCCAGTACTTC.

The sample holds a few counts of this clonotype. The rearrangement uses TRBV5-1 and TRBJ1-4; the D is unclear. The CDR3 is 16 amino acids. The V end lost 4 bases, the J end lost 0 bases, and 13 bases lay between the germline ends. In germline, CDR1 is SGHRS, CDR2 YFSETQ. CDR3 sequence: CASSVGPAATNEKLFF. CDR3 DNA: TGCGCCAGCAGCGTCGGACCAGCAGCAACTAATGAAAAACTGTTTTTT.

The chain has TRBV11-1 and TRBJ2-1, with 8 bases aligning to TRBD2. With 5 bases clipped from V and 8 bases from J, the junction kept 11 bases outside the gene matches. Germline V gene sequence: CDR1 SGHAT, CDR2 FQDESV (reference sequence). The CDR3 runs to 15 residues. CDR3 sequence reads: CASSGTSGLEDEQFF. The CDR3 nucleotides read TGTGCCAGCAGCGGTACTAGCGGTCTGGAGGATGAGCAGTTCTTC. Together with reference TRBV11-1 and TRBJ2-1, the CDR3 gives the full variable domain: EAEVAQSPRYKITEKSQAVAFWCDPISGHATLYWYRQILGQGPELLVQFQDESVVDDSQLPKDRFSAERLKGVDSTLKIQPAELGDSAMYLCASSGTSGLEDEQFFGPGTRLTVL.

The V and J genes are TRBV7-2 and TRBJ1-1; the D is unclear. V lost 4 bases and J 0 bases, leaving 15 bases between the germline ends. CDR3 length: 16 residues. Germline CDR1 reads SGHTA; CDR2 reads FQGNSA. DNA for the CDR3: TGTGCCAGCAGCTCCGTGGTTTGGACTCTGAACACTGAAGCTTTCTTT. It translates to CASSSVVWTLNTEAFF.

The chain employs TRBV5-1 and TRBJ2-1; D assignment may be TRBD1 or TRBD2 (5 bases each). CDR1 and CDR2 from the germline V gene are SGHRS and YFSETQ. This CDR3 spans 12 amino acids. Trimming removed 4 bases at V and 15 bases at J, with 17 bases between. The DNA for the CDR3 is TGCGCCAGCAGCCCATATACAGGACTGCTGTTCTTC. Translated, it gives CASSPYTGLLFF.

CDR3 region: CSARKTGQGLLEQYF. The CDR3 region has the DNA TGCAGTGCTCGTAAAACGGGACAGGGGTTACTCGAGCAGTACTTC. The V and J genes are TRBV20-1 and TRBJ2-7; 10 bases line up with TRBD1. V dropped 5 bases and J dropped 6; count of bases not matched to a gene: 13. The CDR3 sequence is 15 residues long. Germline values: CDR1 DFQATT, CDR2 SNEGSKA (reference sequence).

This clonotype was observed a handful of times. This chain connects TRBV25-1 to TRBJ2-1; possible D gene TRBD2, 7 bases. CDR1 and CDR2 (germline): MGHDK, SYGVNS. The CDR3 loop spans 14 amino acids. The germline V and J ends were trimmed by 1 base and 9 bases, with 13 bases remaining between them. The CDR3 loop reads CASSESLGGGEQFF. The CDR3 nucleotides are TGTGCCAGCAGTGAATCCCTGGGAGGGGGTGAGCAGTTCTTC.